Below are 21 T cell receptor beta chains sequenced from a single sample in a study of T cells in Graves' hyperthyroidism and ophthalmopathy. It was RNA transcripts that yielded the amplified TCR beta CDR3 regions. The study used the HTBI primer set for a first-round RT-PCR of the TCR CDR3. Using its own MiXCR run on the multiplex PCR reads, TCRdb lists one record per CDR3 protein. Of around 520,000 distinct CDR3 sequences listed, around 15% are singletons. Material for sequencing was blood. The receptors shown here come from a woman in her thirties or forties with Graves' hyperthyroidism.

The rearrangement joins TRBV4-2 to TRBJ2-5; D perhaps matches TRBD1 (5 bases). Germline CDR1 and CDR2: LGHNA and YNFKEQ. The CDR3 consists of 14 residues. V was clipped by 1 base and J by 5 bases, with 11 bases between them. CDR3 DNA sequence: TGTGCCAGCAGCCAAGCCCTAAAGGGGGAGACCCAGTACTTC. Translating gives CASSQALKGETQYF.

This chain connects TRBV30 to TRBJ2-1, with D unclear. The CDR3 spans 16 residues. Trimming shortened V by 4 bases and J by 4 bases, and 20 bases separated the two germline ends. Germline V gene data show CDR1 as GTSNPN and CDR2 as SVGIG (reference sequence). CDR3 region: CAWNSGAKLTYNEQFF. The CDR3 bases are TGTGCCTGGAATTCCGGAGCGAAACTTACTTACAATGAGCAGTTCTTC.

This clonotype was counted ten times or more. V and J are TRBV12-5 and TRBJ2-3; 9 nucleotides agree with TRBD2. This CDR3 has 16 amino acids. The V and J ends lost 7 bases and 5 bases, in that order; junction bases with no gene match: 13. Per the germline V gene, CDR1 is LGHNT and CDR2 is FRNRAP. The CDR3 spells CASARGELAGKDTQYF. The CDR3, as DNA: TGTGCTAGTGCCAGGGGGGAACTAGCGGGTAAAGATACGCAGTATTTT.

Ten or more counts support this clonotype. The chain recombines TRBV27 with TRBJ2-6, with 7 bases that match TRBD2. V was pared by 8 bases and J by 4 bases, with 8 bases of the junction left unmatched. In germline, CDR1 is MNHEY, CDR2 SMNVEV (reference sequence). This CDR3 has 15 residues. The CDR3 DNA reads TGTGCCAGCGGGGGAGGGGTGCTCGGGGCCAACGTCCTGACTTTC. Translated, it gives CASGGGVLGANVLTF. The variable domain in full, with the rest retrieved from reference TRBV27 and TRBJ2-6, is EAQVTQNPRYLITVTGKKLTVTCSQNMNHEYMSWYRQDPGLGLRQIYYSMNVEVTDKGDVPEGYKVSRKEKRNFPLILESPSPNQTSLYFCASGGGVLGANVLTFGAGSRLTVL.

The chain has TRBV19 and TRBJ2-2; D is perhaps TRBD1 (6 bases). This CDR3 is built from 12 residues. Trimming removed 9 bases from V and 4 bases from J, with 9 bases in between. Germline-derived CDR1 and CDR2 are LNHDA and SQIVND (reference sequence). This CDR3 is CASRQATGELFF. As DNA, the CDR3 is TGTGCCAGCCGACAGGCCACCGGGGAGCTGTTTTTT.

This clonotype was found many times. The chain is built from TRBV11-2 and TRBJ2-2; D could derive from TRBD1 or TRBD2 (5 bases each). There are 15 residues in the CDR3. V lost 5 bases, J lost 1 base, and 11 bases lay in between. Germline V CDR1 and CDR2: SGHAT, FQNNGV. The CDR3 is CASSGGARNTGELFF. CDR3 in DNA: TGTGCCAGCAGCGGGGGAGCGCGGAACACCGGGGAGCTGTTTTTT.

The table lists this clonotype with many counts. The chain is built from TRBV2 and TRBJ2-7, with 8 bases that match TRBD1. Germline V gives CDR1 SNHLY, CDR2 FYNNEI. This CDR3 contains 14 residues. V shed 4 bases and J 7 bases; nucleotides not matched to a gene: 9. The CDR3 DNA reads TGTGCCAGCAGTGTTGGGCAGGGGGCGCGGGAGCAGTACTTC. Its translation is CASSVGQGAREQYF.

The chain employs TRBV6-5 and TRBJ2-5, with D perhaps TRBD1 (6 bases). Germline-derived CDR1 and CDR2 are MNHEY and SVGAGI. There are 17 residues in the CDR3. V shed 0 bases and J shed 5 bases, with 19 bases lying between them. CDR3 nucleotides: TGTGCCAGCAGTTACTCTCTGGCCCTCCCTGGACAGGAGACCCAGTACTTC. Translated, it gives CASSYSLALPGQETQYF.

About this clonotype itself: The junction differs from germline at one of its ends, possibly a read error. The CDR3 is CASSQGPGPGYEQYF. The CDR3 DNA follows: TGCGCCAGCAGCCAAGGCCCGGGGCCGGGATACGAGCAGTACTTC. The chain has TRBV7-8 and TRBJ2-7; D possibly matches TRBD1 or TRBD2 (5 bases each). The CDR3 has 15 amino acids. CDR1 is SGHVS, CDR2 FQNEAQ, per germline.

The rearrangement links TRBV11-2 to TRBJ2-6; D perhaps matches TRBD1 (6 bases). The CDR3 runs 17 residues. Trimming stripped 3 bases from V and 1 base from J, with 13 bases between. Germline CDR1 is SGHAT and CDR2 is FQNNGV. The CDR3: CASSFQGSGSGANVLTF. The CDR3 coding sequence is TGTGCCAGCAGCTTTCAGGGGTCCGGATCTGGGGCCAACGTCCTGACTTTC.

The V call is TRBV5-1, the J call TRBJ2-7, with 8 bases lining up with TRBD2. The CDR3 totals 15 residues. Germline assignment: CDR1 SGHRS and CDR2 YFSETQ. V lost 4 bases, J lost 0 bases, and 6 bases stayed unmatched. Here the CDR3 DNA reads TGCGCCAGCAGCCCGGGGGGGGGCCCCTCCTACGAGCAGTACTTC. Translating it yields CASSPGGGPSYEQYF.

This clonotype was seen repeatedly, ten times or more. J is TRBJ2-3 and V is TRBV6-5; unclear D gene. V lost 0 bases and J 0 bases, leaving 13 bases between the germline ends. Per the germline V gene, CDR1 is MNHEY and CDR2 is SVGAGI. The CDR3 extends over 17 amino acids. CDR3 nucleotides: TGTGCCAGCAGTTACTCGTCCTCGCAAACTAGCACAGATACGCAGTATTTT. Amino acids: CASSYSSSQTSTDTQYF.

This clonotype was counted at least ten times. CDR3 coding DNA: TGTGCCAGTACTAGCGGAGTTACCGGTGAGCAGTTCTTC. Translation: CASTSGVTGEQFF. The chain couples TRBV5-5 to TRBJ2-1, with 8 bases matching TRBD2. The trim removed 8 bases at V and 9 bases at J, leaving 10 bases unmatched. The CDR3 has 13 amino acids. CDR1 and CDR2 (germline): SGHKS, YYEKEE (reference sequence).

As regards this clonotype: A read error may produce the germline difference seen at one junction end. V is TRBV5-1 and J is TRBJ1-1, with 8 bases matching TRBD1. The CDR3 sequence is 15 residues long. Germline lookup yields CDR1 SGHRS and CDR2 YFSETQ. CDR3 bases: TGTGCCAGCAGCTTGTGGGAGGACAGGGTTACTGAAGCTTTCTTT. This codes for CASSLWEDRVTEAFF.

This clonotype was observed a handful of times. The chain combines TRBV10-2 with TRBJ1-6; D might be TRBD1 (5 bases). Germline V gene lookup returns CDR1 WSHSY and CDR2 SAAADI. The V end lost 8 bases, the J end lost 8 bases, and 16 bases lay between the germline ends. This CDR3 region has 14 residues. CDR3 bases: TGCGCCAGCGGACCCGGGACGGCCCATTCACCCCTCCACTTT. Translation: CASGPGTAHSPLHF.

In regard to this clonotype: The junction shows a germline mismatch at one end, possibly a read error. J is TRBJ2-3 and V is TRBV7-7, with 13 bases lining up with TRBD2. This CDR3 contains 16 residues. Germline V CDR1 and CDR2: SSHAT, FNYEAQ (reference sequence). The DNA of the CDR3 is TGTGCTAGCAGCCCAGGACTAGCGGGAGTGTCAGATACGCAGTATTTT. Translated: CASSPGLAGVSDTQYF.

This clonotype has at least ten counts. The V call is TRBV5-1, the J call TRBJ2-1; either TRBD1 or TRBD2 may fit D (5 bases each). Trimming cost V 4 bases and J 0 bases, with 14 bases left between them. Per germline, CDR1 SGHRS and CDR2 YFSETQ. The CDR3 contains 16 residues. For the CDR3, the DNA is TGCGCCAGCAGCCGGGACCGCCCGAGCTCCTACAATGAGCAGTTCTTC. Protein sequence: CASSRDRPSSYNEQFF.

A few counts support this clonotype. The CDR3 bases are TGCGCCAGCAGCTTGAGCAGTGTTGCCGAGCAGTACTTC. Translating it yields CASSLSSVAEQYF. This chain connects TRBV5-1 to TRBJ2-7; D remains ambiguous. The germline V and J ends were trimmed by 1 base and 6 bases, with 11 bases remaining between them. Germline V CDR1 and CDR2: SGHRS, YFSETQ. This CDR3 comprises 13 residues.

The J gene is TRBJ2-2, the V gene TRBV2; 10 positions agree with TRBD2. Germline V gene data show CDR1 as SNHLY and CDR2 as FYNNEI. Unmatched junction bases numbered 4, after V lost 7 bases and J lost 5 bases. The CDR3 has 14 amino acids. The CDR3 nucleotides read TGTGCCAGCAAAACTAGCGGGGTAACCGGGGAGCTGTTTTTT. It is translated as CASKTSGVTGELFF.

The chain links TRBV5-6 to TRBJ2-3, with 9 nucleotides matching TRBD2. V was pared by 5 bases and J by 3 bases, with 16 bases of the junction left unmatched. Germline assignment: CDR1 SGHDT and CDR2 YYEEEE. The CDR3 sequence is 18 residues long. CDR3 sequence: CASRPLGGRAGQTDTQYF. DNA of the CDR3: TGTGCCAGCAGACCTCTTGGCGGGAGGGCCGGTCAAACAGATACGCAGTATTTT.

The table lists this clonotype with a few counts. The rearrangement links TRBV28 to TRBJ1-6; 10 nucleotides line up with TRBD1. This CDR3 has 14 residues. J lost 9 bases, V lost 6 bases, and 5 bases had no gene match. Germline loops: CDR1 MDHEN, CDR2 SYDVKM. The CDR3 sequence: CASRAGQGSSPLHF. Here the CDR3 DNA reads TGTGCCAGCAGGGCGGGACAGGGGAGTTCACCCCTCCACTTT.